This T cell receptor (beta chain) was sequenced for a study of cytomegalovirus exposure and HLA in healthy donors. The data were produced by immunoSEQ multiplex PCR, yet TCRdb's version contains in-frame clones alone and is incomplete. The repertoire holds 50,000 or so clones, roughly 94% seen once, with approximately 2.3% in the top ten. Per germline, CDR1 SGHTA and CDR2 FQGNSA. V gave up 5 bases and J gave up 0 bases; unmatched junction bases: 7. CDR3 length equals 16 residues. Sequenced input: PBMCs. The rearrangement joins TRBV7-2 to TRBJ2-1, with 7 bases matching TRBD2. The sequence was collected from a man between 18 and 35 years old in good health and CMV-seronegative. The CDR3, as DNA: TGTGCCAGCAGCCCGGCTAGCGGAAGCTCCTACAATGAGCAGTTCTTC. The encoded protein is CASSPASGSSYNEQFF.